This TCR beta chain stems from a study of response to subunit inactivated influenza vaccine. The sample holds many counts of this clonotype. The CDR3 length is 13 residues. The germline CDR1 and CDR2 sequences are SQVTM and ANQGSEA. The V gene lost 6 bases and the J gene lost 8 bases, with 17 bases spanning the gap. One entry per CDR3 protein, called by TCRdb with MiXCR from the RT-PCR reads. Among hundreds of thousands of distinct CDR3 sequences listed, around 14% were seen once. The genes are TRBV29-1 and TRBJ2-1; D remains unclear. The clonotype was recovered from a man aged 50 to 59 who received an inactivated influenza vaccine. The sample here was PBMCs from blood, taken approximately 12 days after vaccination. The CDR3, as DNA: TGCAGCGTCCCACCTGGACCACGCGATGAGCAGTTCTTC. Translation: CSVPPGPRDEQFF.